The next 31 T cell receptor beta chains were all read from a single sample in a study of blood T cell repertoires in COVID-19. The repertoire was sequenced with immunoSEQ multiplex PCR; TCRdb's copy has only in-frame clones and lacks some. The sample carries approximately 170,000 clones, approximately 77% recorded once. Sequenced: peripheral blood. The receptors were gathered from a woman older than 75 with active or convalescent COVID-19.

The CDR3 DNA reads as TGTGCCAGCAGCTTCCAAAGGGGACTCCTAGAGACCCAGTACTTC. This sequence encodes CASSFQRGLLETQYF. The chain couples TRBV5-4 to TRBJ2-5; D is perhaps TRBD2 (6 bases). V gave up 2 bases and J gave up 4 bases, with 15 bases separating them. CDR1 is SGHNT and CDR2 is YYREEE in the germline V gene (reference sequence). The CDR3 sequence is 15 residues long.

V usage is TRBV27 and J usage is TRBJ2-2; D unresolved. The germline gives CDR1 MNHEY, CDR2 SMNVEV (reference sequence). V lost 7 bases to trimming and J lost 5 bases, with 20 bases between them. This CDR3 has 16 residues. The CDR3 loop reads CASMGVAGHSTGELFF. CDR3 DNA sequence: TGTGCCAGCATGGGTGTCGCAGGCCATTCGACCGGGGAGCTGTTTTTT.

The V gene is TRBV9, the J gene TRBJ2-5; the D is unclear. Germline CDR1 and CDR2: SGDLS and YYNGEE. The CDR3 covers 14 residues. Trimming pared 0 bases from V and 2 bases from J, leaving 8 bases between. The CDR3 DNA follows: TGTGCCAGCAGCGTAGGGCAGTTACAAGAGACCCAGTACTTC. It yields the protein CASSVGQLQETQYF.

The sample holds one count of this clone. V gene TRBV7-9 combines with J gene TRBJ2-5, with a tentative D call TRBD2 (5 bases). This CDR3 is 15 amino acids long. The germline CDR1 and CDR2 sequences are SEHNR and FQNEAQ (reference sequence). V was trimmed by 3 bases and J by 2 bases, leaving 13 bases between them. The CDR3 region is CASSFAGLTQETQYF. The CDR3, as DNA: TGTGCCAGCAGCTTCGCTGGACTGACACAAGAGACCCAGTACTTC. Full variable domain (outside the CDR3, taken from reference TRBV7-9 and TRBJ2-5): DTGVSQNPRHKITKRGQNVTFRCDPISEHNRLYWYRQTLGQGPEFLTYFQNEAQLEKSRLLSDRFSAERPKGSFSTLEIQRTEQGDSAMYLCASSFAGLTQETQYFGPGTRLLVL.

The chain couples TRBV19 to TRBJ1-5, with TRBD1 matching over 10 bases. Germline trimming cut 7 bases from V and 2 bases from J; bases unmatched to any gene: 5. CDR1 is LNHDA and CDR2 is SQIVND in the germline V gene (reference sequence). The CDR3 is 15 residues long. The CDR3 nucleotides read TGTGCCAGTACGAACGGACAGGGGGGCAATCAGCCCCAGCATTTT. Translating it yields CASTNGQGGNQPQHF. Together with reference TRBV19 and TRBJ1-5, the CDR3 gives the full variable domain: DGGITQSPKYLFRKEGQNVTLSCEQNLNHDAMYWYRQDPGQGLRLIYYSQIVNDFQKGDIAEGYSVSREKKESFPLTVTSAQKNPTAFYLCASTNGQGGNQPQHFGDGTRLSIL.

The chain uses TRBV28 and TRBJ1-2; no clear D gene. The CDR3 runs to 13 residues. Germline CDR1 and CDR2: MDHEN and SYDVKM. The V gene lost 2 bases and the J gene lost 3 bases, with 7 bases spanning the gap. CDR3 DNA: TGTGCCAGCAGTTTAGAGGGCTACTATGGCTACACCTTC. It is translated as CASSLEGYYGYTF.

This chain uses TRBV19 with TRBJ2-2, with 9 bases that match TRBD2. Germline values: CDR1 LNHDA, CDR2 SQIVND (reference sequence). CDR3 length: 17 amino acids. Germline trimming cut 2 bases from V and 11 bases from J; bases unmatched to any gene: 15. CDR3 in amino acids: CASSIFAGGPLDLELFF. In DNA, the CDR3 is TGTGCCAGTAGTATATTCGCGGGAGGGCCCTTGGACCTCGAGCTGTTTTTT.

The chain employs TRBV7-3 and TRBJ2-1, with 11 bases fitting TRBD2. The trim removed 5 bases at V and 6 bases at J, leaving 6 bases unmatched. Per germline, CDR1 SGHTA and CDR2 FQGTGA. This CDR3 contains 15 residues. DNA of the CDR3: TGTGCCAGCAGCCTACTAGCGGGAGCTGGCAATGAGCAGTTCTTC. This gives the protein CASSLLAGAGNEQFF.

This chain connects TRBV5-1 to TRBJ1-1; D call uncertain. Germline CDR1 and CDR2: SGHRS and YFSETQ. Trimming stripped 6 bases from V and 6 bases from J, with 18 bases between. This CDR3 comprises 14 residues. The CDR3 nucleotides read TGCGCCAGCACCCCCCGGGGTAGGATGGCTGAAGCTTTCTTT. Translation gives CASTPRGRMAEAFF.

V and J are TRBV6-1 and TRBJ2-1, with D possibly being TRBD2 (6 bases). Germline-derived CDR1 and CDR2 are MNHNS and SASEGT. The V and J ends lost 0 bases and 3 bases respectively, with 18 bases between them. The CDR3 consists of 18 residues. This CDR3 is CASSEALRVPGLYNEQFF. For the CDR3, the DNA is TGTGCCAGCAGTGAAGCGCTTCGTGTACCGGGACTCTACAATGAGCAGTTCTTC.

The CDR3 is CASRGQGRHEQYF. CDR3 coding DNA: TGTGCCAGCAGGGGACAGGGTCGCCACGAGCAGTACTTC. V and J are TRBV12-3 or TRBV12-4 and TRBJ2-7, with TRBD1 identical over 9 bases. With 6 bases clipped from V and 5 bases from J, the junction kept 5 bases outside the gene matches. CDR3 length: 13 amino acids.

This chain joins TRBV24-1 and TRBJ2-1, with D perhaps matching TRBD1 (6 bases). CDR1 and CDR2 (germline): KGHDR, SFDVKD. The CDR3 extends over 16 amino acids. Trimming pared 3 bases from V and 8 bases from J, leaving 19 bases between. The CDR3 region is CATSDHEGDPWDEQFF. CDR3 coding DNA: TGTGCCACCAGTGATCATGAGGGGGACCCTTGGGATGAGCAGTTCTTC.

This chain joins TRBV29-1 and TRBJ2-5, with unresolved D. Germline CDR1 is SQVTM and CDR2 is ANQGSEA. V lost 3 bases and J 5 bases, leaving 10 bases between the germline ends. The length of the CDR3 is 12 residues. CDR3 DNA sequence: TGCAGCGTTGAGCCACCGAGTGAGACCCAGTACTTC. It translates to CSVEPPSETQYF.

The chain combines TRBV19 with TRBJ2-7, with D tentatively TRBD1 (6 bases). CDR1 is LNHDA and CDR2 is SQIVND in the germline V gene (reference sequence). With 2 bases removed from V and 0 bases from J, the gap between germline ends came to 11 bases. CDR3 length: 15 residues. The CDR3 sequence is CASSIQAGASYEQYF. The CDR3 DNA sequence: TGTGCCAGTAGTATACAAGCAGGGGCCTCCTACGAGCAGTACTTC.

This clone has just one count. J is TRBJ2-1 and V is TRBV9; D perhaps matches TRBD1 (5 bases). Looked up from germline, CDR1 is SGDLS and CDR2 is YYNGEE. There are 14 residues in the CDR3. Trimming stripped 3 bases from V and 10 bases from J, with 17 bases between. CDR3 nucleotides: TGTGCCAGCAGCGACGCAAGACGACAGATCGAGCAGTTCTTC. Translation gives CASSDARRQIEQFF. The complete variable domain, with remaining parts taken from reference TRBV9 and TRBJ2-1, reads DSGVTQTPKHLITATGQRVTLRCSPRSGDLSVYWYQQSLDQGLQFLIQYYNGEERAKGNILERFSAQQFPDLHSELNLSSLELGDSALYFCASSDARRQIEQFFGPGTRLTVL.

The chain joins TRBV5-1 to TRBJ1-1; D remains ambiguous. V was pared by 0 bases and J by 2 bases, with 14 bases between. The CDR3 is 16 amino acids. Germline lookup yields CDR1 SGHRS and CDR2 YFSETQ. The CDR3 nucleotides are TGCGCCAGCAGCTTGGGTCCGAGTCCTCAAAACACTGAAGCTTTCTTT. Its protein product is CASSLGPSPQNTEAFF.

The chain joins TRBV11-3 to TRBJ1-1, with 8 bases that match TRBD1. Looked up from germline, CDR1 is SGHNT and CDR2 is YENEEA. The CDR3 has 12 amino acids. V was pared by 4 bases and J by 8 bases, with 3 bases of the junction left unmatched. CDR3 DNA sequence: TGTGCCAGCAGCTCCCGACAGGGGGAAGCTTTCTTT. Encoded protein: CASSSRQGEAFF.

The chain is built from TRBV6-6 and TRBJ2-7; 8 nucleotides match TRBD2. Per germline, CDR1 MNHNY and CDR2 SVGAGI (reference sequence). The CDR3 totals 13 residues. V lost 8 bases to trimming and J lost 5 bases; unmatched junction nucleotides: 8. The CDR3 nucleotides read TGTGCCAGCCACGGGAGGGGTAACGACGAGCAGTACTTC. Its translation: CASHGRGNDEQYF.

The chain is built from TRBV5-1 and TRBJ1-4, with D hard to call. This CDR3 region has 17 residues. The germline CDR1 and CDR2 sequences are SGHRS and YFSETQ. Trimming cost V 0 bases and J 1 base, with 13 bases left between them. Written as DNA, the CDR3 is TGCGCCAGCAGCTTGGACCCGGGGAGTTTAACTAATGAAAAACTGTTTTTT. Its protein is CASSLDPGSLTNEKLFF.

V is TRBV9 and J is TRBJ1-4; TRBD1 matches 10 bases. With V trimmed by 4 bases and J by 7 bases, 7 bases remained unmatched. This CDR3 contains 15 residues. Germline CDR1 and CDR2: SGDLS and YYNGEE. The CDR3 loop reads CASSLGDRGVEKLFF. CDR3 bases: TGTGCCAGCAGCCTCGGGGACAGGGGTGTTGAAAAACTGTTTTTT.

The chain recombines TRBV5-4 with TRBJ2-4, with 7 bases fitting TRBD2. J gave up 0 bases and V 4 bases, and 4 bases lay outside the gene matches. The CDR3 loop spans 15 amino acids. CDR1 SGHNT and CDR2 YYREEE come from the germline V gene (reference sequence). The CDR3 sequence: CASSVLAVAKNIQYF. The CDR3, as DNA: TGTGCCAGCAGCGTGCTAGCGGTAGCCAAAAACATTCAGTACTTC.

This clone showed up just once. This chain joins TRBV5-1 and TRBJ1-4; tentative D call: TRBD1 (6 bases). V was pared by 0 bases and J by 5 bases, with 8 bases between. Germline V CDR1 and CDR2: SGHRS, YFSETQ. CDR3 size: 14 residues. The CDR3 coding sequence is TGCGCCAGCAGCTTGGGGGACATCAATGAAAAACTGTTTTTT. It translates to CASSLGDINEKLFF.

V usage is TRBV6-2 or TRBV6-3 and J usage is TRBJ1-6; 8 bases agree with TRBD1. The CDR3 loop spans 15 amino acids. The V and J ends lost 3 bases and 15 bases, in that order; junction bases with no gene match: 13. The V gene's germline CDR1 is MNHEY and CDR2 SVGEGT. The CDR3 DNA follows: TGTGCCAGCAGTTATGCAGGGGGCATATCCCTCCTCCTCCACTTT. Protein: CASSYAGGISLLLHF.

A single count supports this clone. J is TRBJ1-1 and V is TRBV28; D unresolved. From germline, CDR1 is MDHEN and CDR2 SYDVKM. The CDR3 is made up of 14 amino acids. V dropped 5 bases and J dropped 6 bases, with 16 bases sitting between them. The CDR3 bases are TGTGCCAGCAGTCGTCAGATTTTTTCCTCTGAAGCTTTCTTT. Protein: CASSRQIFSSEAFF.

With regard to this clone: The sample holds other DNA sequences that translate to the same CDR3. This CDR3 reads CASSTGLWGNEQYF. DNA for the CDR3: TGCGCCAGCAGCACCGGACTATGGGGAAACGAGCAGTACTTC. The gene calls are TRBV5-1 and TRBJ2-7; possibly TRBD2 for D (6 bases). The CDR3 is 14 residues long. Trimming took off 4 bases at V and 5 bases at J, with 16 bases between the two ends. The V gene's germline CDR1 is SGHRS and CDR2 YFSETQ. The variable domain in full, with the rest retrieved from reference TRBV5-1 and TRBJ2-7, is KAGVTQTPRYLIKTRGQQVTLSCSPISGHRSVSWYQQTPGQGLQFLFEYFSETQRNKGNFPGRFSGRQFSNSRSEMNVSTLELGDSALYLCASSTGLWGNEQYFGPGTRLTVT.

J is TRBJ2-2 and V is TRBV6-5; 7 bases are shared with TRBD2. The CDR3 covers 15 residues. Looked up from germline, CDR1 is MNHEY and CDR2 is SVGAGI. The junction had 7 bases not matched to a gene; V was cut back by 6 bases and J by 3 bases. This CDR3 reads CASRAGTIHTGELFF. The CDR3 DNA reads TGTGCCAGCAGGGCCGGGACTATCCACACCGGGGAGCTGTTTTTT.

The genes are TRBV7-2 and TRBJ2-2, with 7 nucleotides matching TRBD1. V trimming: 4 bases; J trimming: 5 bases; junction bases outside the gene matches: 7. This CDR3 is built from 15 residues. Looked up from germline, CDR1 is SGHTA and CDR2 is FQGNSA. CDR3 bases: TGTGCCAGCAGCTACGGGACAGTTGGAACCGGGGAGCTGTTTTTT. Its translation is CASSYGTVGTGELFF. The entire variable domain, with the rest obtained from reference TRBV7-2 and TRBJ2-2, is as follows: GAGVSQSPSNKVTEKGKDVELRCDPISGHTALYWYRQSLGQGLEFLIYFQGNSAPDKSGLPSDRFSAERTGGSVSTLTIQRTQQEDSAVYLCASSYGTVGTGELFFGEGSRLTVL.

This clone was observed once. The V and J genes are TRBV5-1 and TRBJ2-1; possibly TRBD2 for D (6 bases). CDR1 is SGHRS and CDR2 is YFSETQ in the germline V gene. There are 13 residues in the CDR3. V was trimmed by 5 bases and J by 3 bases, leaving 9 bases between them. The CDR3 spells CASSADYYNEQFF. The DNA for the CDR3 is TGCGCCAGCAGTGCGGACTACTACAATGAGCAGTTCTTC.

The chain uses TRBV3-1 (or the pseudogene TRBV3-2) and TRBJ2-6; TRBD1 might be the D (5 bases). The CDR3 consists of 16 residues. Germline V gives CDR1 LGHDT, CDR2 YNNKEL (reference sequence). V dropped 4 bases and J dropped 0 bases, with 10 bases sitting between them. CDR3 nucleotides: TGTGCCAGCAGCCTTAGGGGTTACTCTGGGGCCAACGTCCTGACTTTC. Amino acid sequence: CASSLRGYSGANVLTF.

This chain links TRBV3-1 (or the pseudogene TRBV3-2) with TRBJ2-3, with D perhaps matching TRBD2 (5 bases). Germline CDR1 is LGHDT and CDR2 is YNNKEL (reference sequence). The V and J ends lost 1 base and 1 base respectively, with 9 bases between them. CDR3 length: 15 residues. CDR3 loop: CASSQVLEGTDTQYF. The CDR3 DNA sequence: TGTGCCAGCAGCCAAGTCCTGGAGGGCACAGATACGCAGTATTTT.

This chain links TRBV18 with TRBJ2-4; D is possibly TRBD2 (6 bases). V was cut by 1 base and J by 1 base, with 11 bases left in between. Germline values: CDR1 KGHSH, CDR2 LQKENI. CDR3 length: 16 residues. CDR3: CASSPLTAGAKNIQYF. Here the CDR3 DNA reads TGTGCCAGCTCACCACTCACCGCGGGGGCCAAAAACATTCAGTACTTC. Drawing the rest from reference TRBV18 and TRBJ2-4, the complete variable domain is NAGVMQNPRHLVRRRGQEARLRCSPMKGHSHVYWYRQLPEEGLKFMVYLQKENIIDESGMPKERFSAEFPKEGPSILRIQQVVRGDSAAYFCASSPLTAGAKNIQYFGAGTRLSVL.